This TCR beta chain was obtained from a study of blood T cell repertoires in COVID-19. Turning to the study itself: Whether acute or convalescent, the COVID-19 samples came from the United States, Italy and Spain. PBMCs, B-cell-depleted T cells, or T cells provided the cDNA or gDNA that made up the material.

The assay was immunoSEQ multiplex PCR, and TCRdb's table has in-frame clones only and misses some. This sample has a few hundred thousand clones, with roughly nine tenths found just once. CDR1 LGHDT and CDR2 YNNKEL come from the germline V gene (reference sequence). The CDR3 covers 15 residues. The ends lost 1 base at V and 5 bases at J; junction bases unmatched: 8. The receptor was derived from a man aged 60 to 75 who had recovered from COVID-19. The sequencing sample was made of peripheral blood. The J gene is TRBJ2-7, the V gene TRBV3-1 (or the pseudogene TRBV3-2), with 7 nucleotides matching TRBD1. This CDR3 reads CASSQVWQGVDEQYF. The DNA for the CDR3 is TGTGCCAGCAGCCAAGTTTGGCAGGGGGTGGACGAGCAGTACTTC.